These 28 T cell receptor beta chains were all obtained from the same sample, sequenced in a study of T-cell reconstitution after alpha-beta-depleted transplantation in children. The TCRbeta library incorporated unique molecular identifiers. Via MiXCR, TCRdb re-called the PCR reads, giving one row per CDR3 protein. The sample has roughly 500,000 distinct CDR3 sequences, over 9.5% seen once. Sequencing used PBMCs, obtained before TCRalphabeta/CD19-depleted stem cell transplant. The source is a child aged 2 to 10 with inherited bone marrow failure, due to receive a stem cell transplant.

There are many counts of this clonotype. V gene TRBV2 combines with J gene TRBJ2-2; D uncertain. V was clipped by 4 bases and J by 4 bases, with 10 bases between them. Germline values: CDR1 SNHLY, CDR2 FYNNEI. The CDR3 sequence is 14 residues long. The CDR3 is CASSVSVFTGELFF. In DNA, the CDR3 is TGTGCCAGCAGTGTCTCGGTCTTCACCGGGGAGCTGTTTTTT.

This clonotype was detected many times. The DNA for the CDR3 is TGCAGCGCCCTCCACTATGGCCTAGCGGGAGGGCCAAACTCCTACAATGAGCAGTTCTTC. Its protein product is CSALHYGLAGGPNSYNEQFF. The chain employs TRBV29-1 and TRBJ2-1; TRBD2 aligns across 12 bases. This CDR3 is built from 20 residues. CDR1 is SQVTM, CDR2 ANQGSEA, per germline. After removal of 7 bases from V and 0 bases from J, the junction contained 19 bases not matched to a gene.

This clonotype was seen repeatedly, ten times or more. The chain has TRBV7-2 and TRBJ2-5; TRBD2 matches 9 bases. Trimming took 4 bases from V and 6 from J; bases not matched to a gene: 3. Germline values: CDR1 SGHTA, CDR2 FQGNSA. This CDR3 has 13 amino acids. In nucleotides, the CDR3 is TGTGCCAGCAGCTCCAGCGGGAGGCAGACCCAGTACTTC. It yields the protein CASSSSGRQTQYF.

On this clonotype: It may be a read error: a sequence one base away is much more abundant. The chain has TRBV12-3 or TRBV12-4 and TRBJ2-1; TRBD2 matches at 12 bases. This CDR3 is built from 16 residues. Trimming cost V 6 bases and J 3 bases; bases outside gene matches: 6. The CDR3 bases are TGTGCCAGCAGCCACACTAGCGGGAGGAGCTACAATGAGCAGTTCTTC. This encodes CASSHTSGRSYNEQFF.

This clonotype was observed at least ten times. The rearrangement joins TRBV10-3 to TRBJ2-1; D remains ambiguous. The V gene's germline CDR1 is ENHRY and CDR2 SYGVKD. This CDR3 spans 12 amino acids. V lost 6 bases to trimming and J lost 0 bases, with 3 bases between them. CDR3 DNA sequence: TGTGCCATCAGGGACTCCTACAATGAGCAGTTCTTC. Translating it yields CAIRDSYNEQFF.

At least ten counts were recorded for this clonotype. J is TRBJ2-6 and V is TRBV12-3 or TRBV12-4; D may be TRBD2 (7 bases). The germline V and J ends were trimmed by 1 base and 4 bases, with 11 bases remaining between them. This CDR3 region has 16 residues. DNA for the CDR3: TGTGCCAGCAGTTTAGTAGGGGGGGTAGGGGCCAACGTCCTGACTTTC. It yields the protein CASSLVGGVGANVLTF.

This clonotype was seen repeatedly, ten times or more. The genes are TRBV11-1 and TRBJ2-2; D is ambiguous. Germline assignment: CDR1 SGHAT and CDR2 FQDESV (reference sequence). The V gene lost 2 bases and the J gene lost 6 bases, with 7 bases spanning the gap. The CDR3 is 13 amino acids. The CDR3 DNA is TGTGCCAGCAGCTTATCCCCAGCCGGGGAGCTGTTTTTT. Its protein product is CASSLSPAGELFF.

This clonotype was seen ten or more times. The V call is TRBV12-3 or TRBV12-4, the J call TRBJ2-2, with 9 positions matching TRBD2. The V segment lost 6 bases and the J segment 1 base; nucleotides outside the gene matches: 3. The CDR3 has 15 amino acids. The CDR3 DNA sequence: TGTGCCAGCAGGGTAGCGGGAGAGAACACCGGGGAGCTGTTTTTT. Translating gives CASRVAGENTGELFF.

In its sample, this clonotype was seen many times. The genes are TRBV7-2 and TRBJ2-2; no reliable D call. The CDR3 consists of 15 residues. Per germline, CDR1 SGHTA and CDR2 FQGNSA. Trimming stripped 3 bases from V and 2 bases from J, with 10 bases between. The CDR3 DNA sequence: TGTGCCAGCAGCTTTTGGGGTGCCAACACCGGGGAGCTGTTTTTT. Protein: CASSFWGANTGELFF.

About this clonotype itself: A much larger clone lies one base from this, so it may be a read error. The chain has TRBV11-2 and TRBJ1-1; D unresolved. Germline V gene lookup returns CDR1 SGHAT and CDR2 FQNNGV. The V end lost 5 bases, the J end lost 3 bases, and 16 bases lay between the germline ends. This CDR3 is built from 15 residues. CDR3 amino acids: CASSPGAWGYTEAFF. The CDR3 DNA follows: TGTGCCAGCAGCCCCGGCGCGTGGGGTTACACTGAAGCTTTCTTT.

The chain is built from TRBV27 and TRBJ1-6, with D possibly being TRBD1 (6 bases). The ends were cut back, 6 bases at V and 0 bases at J, with 15 bases in the middle. The CDR3 spans 17 residues. Germline V gene data show CDR1 as MNHEY and CDR2 as SMNVEV (reference sequence). The CDR3 DNA is TGTGCCAGCAGGGCGGGGGCCTTGAGCTCCTATAATTCACCCCTCCACTTT. Protein product: CASRAGALSSYNSPLHF.

This clonotype was seen many times. This rearrangement joins TRBV9 to TRBJ2-1, with 11 bases that match TRBD1. CDR1 and CDR2 (germline): SGDLS, YYNGEE. This CDR3 contains 16 residues. After removal of 0 bases from V and 4 bases from J, the junction contained 3 bases not matched to a gene. DNA for the CDR3: TGTGCCAGCAGCGTAGAGGGACAGGGGGGATACAATGAGCAGTTCTTC. Its protein is CASSVEGQGGYNEQFF.

Of note for this clonotype: A much larger clone sits a single nucleotide away, making a read error possible. V usage is TRBV2 and J usage is TRBJ2-3; D uncertain. CDR3 size: 14 residues. Germline lookup yields CDR1 SNHLY and CDR2 FYNNEI. With 9 bases removed from V and 2 bases from J, the gap between germline ends came to 15 bases. CDR3 sequence: CARDRRSATDTQYF. The CDR3 DNA is TGTGCCAGAGACCGGAGATCTGCCACAGATACGCAGTATTTT.

This clonotype was observed at least ten times. This rearrangement joins TRBV24-1 to TRBJ2-2; 10 positions match TRBD2. The ends lost 4 bases at V and 1 base at J; junction bases unmatched: 2. Looked up from germline, CDR1 is KGHDR and CDR2 is SFDVKD. This CDR3 has 16 amino acids. CDR3 loop: CATSDWTSGNTGELFF. CDR3 nucleotide sequence: TGTGCCACCAGTGACTGGACTAGCGGGAACACCGGGGAGCTGTTTTTT.

Comment on this clonotype: A read error is possible here, since a much larger clone lies one base away. The genes are TRBV12-3 or TRBV12-4 and TRBJ2-1; no definite D call. The V end lost 3 bases, the J end lost 2 bases, and 14 bases lay between the germline ends. This CDR3 comprises 16 residues. In nucleotides, the CDR3 is TGTGCCAGCAGTTTCCCCGACCGGAGCCCCTACAATGAGCAGTTCTTC. As protein: CASSFPDRSPYNEQFF.

The chain links TRBV29-1 to TRBJ2-3, with no clear D. The germline V gene has CDR1 SQVTM and CDR2 ANQGSEA. The CDR3 is made up of 12 amino acids. The V end was cut by 7 bases, the J end by 0 bases, with 8 bases between. The CDR3, as DNA: TGCAGCGGTCTCACTAGCACAGATACGCAGTATTTT. Its translation: CSGLTSTDTQYF.

This clonotype came up a few times. This rearrangement joins TRBV10-3 to TRBJ1-5, with unresolved D. The CDR3 is 15 residues long. From germline, CDR1 is ENHRY and CDR2 SYGVKD. V gave up 0 bases and J gave up 5 bases, with 11 bases separating them. The CDR3 loop reads CAISESTRPDQPQHF. CDR3 bases: TGTGCCATCAGTGAGTCGACCAGGCCCGATCAGCCCCAGCATTTT.

The chain recombines TRBV6-1 with TRBJ2-1; D uncertain. The germline CDR1 and CDR2 sequences are MNHNS and SASEGT. The CDR3 length is 16 residues. V lost 2 bases to trimming and J lost 4 bases, with 15 bases between them. The CDR3 loop is CASSESRTTKYNEQFF. The CDR3 region has the DNA TGTGCCAGCAGTGAATCAAGAACCACTAAGTACAATGAGCAGTTCTTC.

This clonotype was counted many times. The chain links TRBV4-3 to TRBJ2-3; 10 bases are shared with TRBD2. The CDR3 extends over 15 amino acids. The V segment lost 1 base and the J segment 4 bases; nucleotides outside the gene matches: 2. Germline CDR1 LGHNA, CDR2 YSLEER. The CDR3: CASSQASGSADTQYF. In DNA, the CDR3 is TGCGCCAGCAGCCAAGCTAGCGGGAGCGCAGATACGCAGTATTTT.

The sample holds many counts of this clonotype. The rearrangement uses TRBV6-5 and TRBJ1-1, with D hard to call. V was trimmed by 0 bases and J by 5 bases, leaving 16 bases between them. Germline CDR1 reads MNHEY; CDR2 reads SVGAGI. This CDR3 is 16 amino acids long. The CDR3 nucleotides read TGTGCCAGCAGTTACTCCGGACTGTTGAGCGGTACTGAAGCTTTCTTT. Translated, it gives CASSYSGLLSGTEAFF.

This clonotype was observed at least ten times. The chain links TRBV28 to TRBJ2-3, with TRBD2 matching over 10 bases. CDR1 MDHEN and CDR2 SYDVKM come from the germline V gene. CDR3 length: 17 amino acids. Trimming cost V 3 bases and J 1 base; bases outside gene matches: 7. The CDR3 DNA is TGTGCCAGCAGTTTTCGAGTAGCGGGAGGTCGCACAGATACGCAGTATTTT. This codes for CASSFRVAGGRTDTQYF.

This clonotype was observed many times. The genes are TRBV5-1 and TRBJ2-7, with TRBD1 matching over 10 bases. CDR1 SGHRS and CDR2 YFSETQ come from the germline V gene. The CDR3 sequence is 14 residues long. The V gene end was trimmed by 3 bases and the J gene end by 4 bases; junction bases not matched to a gene: 4. CDR3 region: CASSSTGGSYEQYF. The DNA for the CDR3 is TGCGCCAGCAGCTCGACAGGGGGCTCATACGAGCAGTACTTC.

This clonotype was observed a few times. CDR3 nucleotides: TGTGCCAGCAGCTCCCAGGGGACAATTCGTCTCTTGGGGGCCAACGTCCTGACTTTC. It translates to CASSSQGTIRLLGANVLTF. The chain combines TRBV12-3 or TRBV12-4 with TRBJ2-6; weak D call: TRBD1 (6 bases). The V end was cut by 6 bases, the J end by 4 bases, with 25 bases between. This CDR3 region has 19 residues.

This clonotype was picked up many times. The V gene is TRBV2, the J gene TRBJ2-2, with D tentatively TRBD1 or TRBD2 (5 bases each). There are 15 residues in the CDR3. The V end was cut by 7 bases, the J end by 2 bases, with 14 bases between. Germline V lookup: CDR1 SNHLY, CDR2 FYNNEI. The CDR3 region is CASNSGTTNTGELFF. Written as DNA, the CDR3 is TGTGCCAGCAATTCCGGGACGACAAACACCGGGGAGCTGTTTTTT.

This clonotype was counted many times. The chain uses TRBV10-3 and TRBJ2-3, with D perhaps TRBD2 (6 bases). The V and J ends lost 4 bases and 6 bases respectively, with 11 bases between them. The germline V gene encodes CDR1 ENHRY and CDR2 SYGVKD. The CDR3 has 13 amino acids. The CDR3 spells CAISAGGVDTQYF. The CDR3 DNA reads TGTGCCATCAGTGCCGGAGGGGTGGATACGCAGTATTTT.

There are many counts of this clonotype. The gene calls are TRBV6-5 and TRBJ1-1, with D unresolved. This CDR3 is built from 12 residues. Germline CDR1 is MNHEY and CDR2 is SVGAGI. The V end was cut by 7 bases, the J end by 8 bases, with 14 bases between. The CDR3 coding sequence is TGTGCCAGCAAGAGTCTAGGGAGGGAAGCTTTCTTT. It yields the protein CASKSLGREAFF.

This clonotype was counted many times. The rearrangement uses TRBV11-2 and TRBJ1-2; 9 bases align to TRBD1. CDR1 is SGHAT and CDR2 is FQNNGV in the germline V gene. CDR3 size: 14 residues. With V trimmed by 5 bases and J by 7 bases, 8 bases remained unmatched. CDR3 loop: CASSAQGAWSGYTF. The CDR3 coding sequence is TGTGCCAGCAGCGCACAGGGGGCTTGGAGTGGCTACACCTTC. Looking up the rest from reference TRBV11-2 and TRBJ1-2 gives the full variable domain: EAGVAQSPRYKIIEKRQSVAFWCNPISGHATLYWYQQILGQGPKLLIQFQNNGVVDDSQLPKDRFSAERLKGVDSTLKIQPAKLEDSAVYLCASSAQGAWSGYTFGSGTRLTVV.

The gene calls are TRBV3-1 and TRBJ2-1, with D perhaps matching TRBD2 (6 bases). This CDR3 is 15 amino acids long. V lost 4 bases to trimming and J lost 4 bases, with 14 bases between them. Germline V CDR1 and CDR2: LGHDT, YNNKEL (reference sequence). CDR3 bases: TGTGCCAGCAGCCCGCGGGACTCCCAGTACAATGAGCAGTTCTTC. Its protein is CASSPRDSQYNEQFF.